This record covers a single TCR beta chain. It has no known antigen specificity. No much larger clone is present one base from it, and per-base qualities are unavailable. The data were taken from a study of cytomegalovirus exposure and HLA in healthy donors (dated by TCRdb to the late 2010s). For context, the study as a whole: In an earlier analysis of 587 of the donors, less than 350 Gb of sequence data and 120 million or so unique TCR beta sequences from about 190 million T cells were reported. An early release covering over 500 HLA-typed donors comprised about 290 gigabases of sequencing data and about 90 million unique TCR sequences. Of the roughly 400 genotyped donors, more than 75% were placed in the genetic ancestry cluster associated with self-reported Caucasian donors. The aim of the study was to test whether cataloging public T cell receptors could identify signatures of past pathogen exposure. The study used immunosequencing to profile the T cell repertoires of approximately 690 subjects and linked those repertoires to cytomegalovirus serostatus. In addition to the first cohort of roughly 700 subjects, a separate validation cohort of under 150 different subjects was used. To predict cytomegalovirus infection status, the study brought together high-throughput TCR immunosequencing, statistical association of individual TCRs with disease status, and machine learning. A later analysis re-examined previously published TCR beta repertoires from more than 650 donors and added high-resolution HLA genotyping to investigate patterns of TCR occurrence. In the later analysis, no new phenotypic data were used to find candidate immune exposures; instead, reliance was placed on TCR beta sequences and their occurrence across donors. In an earlier analysis of roughly 600 of the donors, high-throughput TCR beta sequencing was used to judge whether each TCR beta V gene segment behaved as functional or pseudogenic. Donor age, sex, ethnicity and CMV serostatus were compiled together with the repertoire data. A later genetic analysis used genome-wide SNP genotypes for about 60% of the 666 donors, treating that subset as a discovery cohort. All discovery cohort repertoires had been generated on a single sequencing platform. HLA typing included class I and class II loci at four-digit resolution. The number of typed donors differed by locus: roughly 620-630 for A, B, C, DRB1 and DQB1; 500 to 550 for DQA1; some 610 for DPA1; and approximately 450 for DPB1. Several DR-DQ haplotypes were handled as single units for association and clustering because linkage in the cohort was strong. Among some 400 genotyped donors of the cohort, an average of approximately 240,000 unique TCR beta nucleotide sequences was sequenced per donor, of which about 19% were non-productive. What the research found in general, with its limitations: The study listed around 160 TCR beta chains as associated with cytomegalovirus. In a later analysis, around 15,000 TCR beta sequences were associated with specific HLA alleles at a false discovery rate of 0.05. In an earlier analysis of fewer than 700 of the donors, most TCR beta V segments appeared in productive rearrangements about 87% or about 30% of the time, broadly matching IMGT annotations. The sequencing pipeline was judged likely to have produced a cluster of highly shared sequence variants as a technical artifact. Most TCR sequences were observed very rarely across donors, whereas some public TCRs were present in many individuals. V-gene and J-gene trimming of TCR beta chains was associated with a missense DCLRE1C variant in a later genetic analysis, and the association was replicated in an independent cohort. When HLA alleles, especially DR and DQ, strongly co-occurred, attributing TCR associations to individual alleles was difficult. In vitro tests confirmed that a few of the cytomegalovirus-associated TCR beta chains recognize cytomegalovirus antigens. Some IMGT-functional V segments, including TRBV6-2 and TRBV6-3, could not be distinguished by the 87-base-pair reads and were therefore excluded. The only immune exposure information available for the cohort was CMV serostatus. A further reported finding was that TCR beta sequences accurately predicted the HLA-A and HLA-B alleles for most subjects in the first cohort. Because counts were too low, roughly 18 rarely observed V segments, including chromosome 9 orphons, were left out of the earlier analysis of 500 to 750 of the donors. Because some donors lacked HLA typing at each locus, the association tests relied only on the typed subset. According to a later genetic analysis, donors in an Asian-associated ancestry cluster had fewer N-insertions in productive TCRs than the approximately 670-donor mean. The presence/absence analyses assumed that sequencing depth was roughly uniform across donors, and that assumption may not be true. In a later analysis, HLA-associated TCR beta chains were found to be more clonally expanded and to have lower generation probabilities than equally common non-associated chains. In both the original and validation cohorts, the classifier was reported to diagnose cytomegalovirus status with high specificity and sensitivity. It was suggested by the authors that the approach could potentially be generalized to other disease states and immunological phenotypes. According to a later analysis, parvovirus B19, influenza, CMV and Epstein-Barr virus appeared linked to several top co-occurrence clusters. In a later analysis, most CMV-associated TCR beta chains were found to appear HLA-restricted, with HLA associations seemingly driven largely by CMV exposure. In a later analysis, the rate of TCR association differed among HLA loci, with DRB1 alleles having the most associated TCRs and HLA-C alleles having the fewest. Only TCR beta chains were sequenced in this cohort, and the absence of alpha or paired-chain data limited detectable features. Correlated functional status among segregating V segments might reflect linkage disequilibrium, but an unknown experimental factor could not be ruled out.

The cohort consisted of more than 650 healthy bone marrow donors. Cohort members were all nominally healthy when sampled, although unrecorded immune exposures were likely present. The donor was CMV seropositive and was included in the group of around 300 seropositive cohort members. Each donor provided a peripheral blood sample, and peripheral blood mononuclear cells were used for TCR beta sequencing. The Qiagen DNeasy Blood Extraction Kit was used to extract genomic DNA from the blood cell samples. The CDR3 spans 14 residues, from the cysteine through the phenylalanine. The only DNA kept is the CDR3, 42 bases in frame from the first base. V lost 1 base and J lost 5 bases; the stretch between them is 12 bases long. Looking up the germline V gene yields CDR1 MGHRA and CDR2 YSYEKL. The library was prepared using the immunoSEQ multiplex PCR assay. A mixture of 60 forward primers for TCR Vbeta segments and 13 reverse primers for TCR Jbeta segments was used in the multiplex PCR. The CDR3 region of rearranged TCR beta genes was amplified from genomic DNA by a multiplex PCR assay. Amplified TCR beta libraries were sequenced as 87-base-pair reads on the Illumina HiSeq System. In the source study's methods: Across the 600 to 700 repertoires, a later analysis counted approximately 75 million unique TCR beta chains, about 10 million of which were shared by at least two donors. Raw reads were error-corrected and collapsed into unique sequences with a nearest-neighbor algorithm that merged closely related sequences to remove PCR and sequencing errors. To assign V, D and J gene segments, CDR3 sequences were aligned to IMGT reference sequences. For a sequence to be retained, a match of at least six nucleotides was required to both a V gene segment and a J gene segment. Rearrangements were called productive when the CDR3 lacked stop codons and stayed in frame with V and J; all others were non-productive. Following IMGT convention, CDR3 was defined as the stretch from the second conserved V-encoded cysteine up to the conserved J-encoded phenylalanine. The earlier analysis of some 550 of the donors excluded any sequence lacking an unambiguous match to a single V gene segment. In an earlier analysis of about 590 of the donors, a V segment was called functional when productive rearrangements were above 56.7%, and segregating when the standard deviation between donors exceeded 5%. To diagnose cytomegalovirus status from the catalog of TCR beta chain sequences, a statistical classification framework was built. A later analysis assigned V and J genes by comparing TCR nucleotide sequences with IMGT/GENE-DB human TR gene sequences. The TCRdist pipeline was used in a later analysis to assign CDR3 sequences and most-parsimonious VDJ recombination scenarios. In a later analysis, every TCR beta chain was defined by the combination of its CDR3 amino acid sequence and its V-gene family, and reads without a unique V-gene family were dropped. A later analysis removed over 500 highly shared, low-generation-probability nucleotide sequences to deal with suspected cross-contamination and a sequencing artifact. In a later analysis, a clonal expansion index was calculated for each public chain from normalized within-repertoire ranks of inferred template counts. Generation probabilities in a later analysis came from a VDJ recombination model fitted to out-of-frame rearrangements, and those results were checked against IGoR. In a later analysis, hypergeometric tests were used to score TCR-TCR, TCR-HLA and TCR-CMV co-occurrence, with a repertoire-size bias correction applied to TCR pairs. In a later analysis, false discovery rates were estimated by permuting HLA or CMV assignments 20 times. In a later analysis, co-occurring TCRs were grouped with DBSCAN, and TCRdist sequence similarity was added when clustering was performed within HLA-allele-positive subsets. Repertoires with fewer than 30,000 or more than 120,000 public chains, plus five repertoires with anomalous nucleotide sharing, were excluded from co-occurrence clustering. This is the immuneACCESS table as TCRdb keeps it, with only in-frame sequences that have V and J called. A part of the clones is gone; compared with another copy, unresolved V genes explain less than half, and the rest is unexplained. The D gene and trimming were derived from the DNA, and the V and J assignments and clone size from that table. The sample yields about 80,000 clones; under 90% were counted once. Approximately 29% of the sample comes from the top ten.

Sequenced input: PBMCs. The TCR comes from a man aged 50-59 years in good health and CMV-seropositive. The chain uses TRBV4-1 and TRBJ2-7; TRBD2 is possibly the D segment (6 matching bases). CDR3 protein: CASSQVRLVDEQYF. The nucleotide sequence is TGCGCCAGCAGCCAAGTCCGACTAGTAGACGAGCAGTACTTC.